The T cell receptor (beta chain) under discussion was sequenced for a study of T cells in Graves' hyperthyroidism and ophthalmopathy. Findings and limits, study-wide: Most thyroid clonotypes expanded above 0.001 were also detected in blood.

RNA transcripts yielded amplified TCR beta CDR3 regions. During a first-round RT-PCR of the TCR CDR3, the HTBI primer set was used. Each CDR3 protein is one row after TCRdb ran MiXCR on the multiplex PCR reads. The profile covers some 490,000 distinct CDR3 sequences, with under 25% appearing a single time and approximately 54% taken by the ten largest. About this clonotype itself: Its target is not known.

Inclusion characteristics of ophthalmopathy patients comprised a Clinical Activity Score of at least 3, a NOSPECS grade of at least 4, and duration under 3 months. The authors obtained PBMCs from more than 8 ml of fresh peripheral blood. The CDR3 contains 16 residues. The V and J ends lost 2 bases and 2 bases respectively, with 13 bases between them. The germline gives CDR1 MDHEN, CDR2 SYDVKM. The sequenced material came from blood. The sequence was collected from a woman in her 70s with Graves' ophthalmopathy. The chain recombines TRBV28 with TRBJ1-5, with D perhaps matching TRBD1 (6 bases). CDR3 in amino acids: CASSLRAGARNQPQHF. In DNA form, the CDR3 reads TGTGCCAGCAGTTTAAGGGCAGGGGCCCGCAATCAGCCCCAGCATTTT.